These 23 T cell receptor beta chains share one sample of origin, sequenced in a study of shared clonotypes between healthy human individuals. Only in-frame clones appear in the TCRdb table, and some are missing; sequencing was by immunoSEQ multiplex PCR. The table has approximately 1.4 million clones, 98% seen once. Material for sequencing was naive CD4+ T cells sorted from blood. The subset denotes: CD45RA+ positively selected. Source of these receptors: a man aged 30 to 39 in good health.

The chain employs TRBV6-1 and TRBJ1-1; D unclear. CDR1 MNHNS and CDR2 SASEGT come from the germline V gene. Deletions cut 5 bases from V and 7 bases from J, with 8 bases between. This CDR3 has 11 residues. The DNA of the CDR3 is TGTGCCAGCAGTTACACCCTTGAAGCTTTCTTT. Protein sequence: CASSYTLEAFF.

V is TRBV28 and J is TRBJ1-5; no clear D gene. The CDR3 has 13 amino acids. Germline V gives CDR1 MDHEN, CDR2 SYDVKM. Between the trimmed V and J ends, which lost 1 base and 5 bases, there was a span of 6 bases. CDR3 nucleotide sequence: TGTGCCAGCAGTTTATCCCCAGATCAGCCCCAGCATTTT. It encodes CASSLSPDQPQHF.

The V call is TRBV4-2, the J call TRBJ2-7, with 9 bases lining up with TRBD1. J lost 5 bases, V lost 5 bases, and 7 bases had no gene match. The CDR3 extends over 14 amino acids. Germline V gene data show CDR1 as LGHNA and CDR2 as YNFKEQ. The CDR3 sequence: CASSSGTGSNEQYF. The CDR3 bases are TGTGCCAGCAGCTCCGGGACAGGGTCTAACGAGCAGTACTTC.

CDR3 sequence (DNA): TGTGCCAGCAGTGATCCGGGACAGGGAGACGGCTACACCTTC. Protein: CASSDPGQGDGYTF. V usage is TRBV2 and J usage is TRBJ1-2; TRBD1 aligns across 9 bases. The CDR3 has 14 residues. The germline gives CDR1 SNHLY, CDR2 FYNNEI. Unmatched junction bases numbered 7, after V lost 3 bases and J lost 8 bases.

The chain links TRBV5-1 to TRBJ1-3, with D possibly matching TRBD1 (6 bases). Trimming removed 4 bases at V and 1 base at J, with 12 bases between. The germline V gene has CDR1 SGHRS and CDR2 YFSETQ. This CDR3 is built from 15 residues. The DNA for the CDR3 is TGCGCCAGCAGCGAAGGGACATCTTCTGGAAACACCATATATTTT. It specifies CASSEGTSSGNTIYF. Drawing the rest from reference TRBV5-1 and TRBJ1-3, the complete variable domain is KAGVTQTPRYLIKTRGQQVTLSCSPISGHRSVSWYQQTPGQGLQFLFEYFSETQRNKGNFPGRFSGRQFSNSRSEMNVSTLELGDSALYLCASSEGTSSGNTIYFGEGSWLTVV.

J is TRBJ2-2 and V is TRBV5-1; a possible D gene is TRBD1 (6 bases). Germline CDR1 SGHRS, CDR2 YFSETQ. The CDR3 runs to 15 residues. V was trimmed by 4 bases and J by 4 bases, leaving 14 bases between them. CDR3 amino acids: CASSRDIVVTGELFF. For the CDR3, the DNA is TGCGCCAGCAGCAGGGACATCGTAGTCACCGGGGAGCTGTTTTTT.

J is TRBJ2-7 and V is TRBV4-2; D is possibly TRBD1 (6 bases). The germline CDR1 and CDR2 sequences are LGHNA and YNFKEQ. The CDR3 sequence is 16 residues long. The ends were cut back, 0 bases at V and 2 bases at J, with 14 bases in the middle. The DNA of the CDR3 is TGTGCCAGCAGCCAAGAAGGGACAAGAACAACCTACGAGCAGTACTTC. Residues: CASSQEGTRTTYEQYF.

V is TRBV6-1 and J is TRBJ1-1; no firm D call. V dropped 2 bases and J dropped 10 bases, with 14 bases sitting between them. There are 13 residues in the CDR3. Germline V CDR1 and CDR2: MNHNS, SASEGT. The DNA for the CDR3 is TGTGCCAGCAGTGAAATTTGGGCATCTCGAGCTTTCTTT. Translated, it gives CASSEIWASRAFF.

V gene TRBV28 combines with J gene TRBJ2-7; 10 bases are a match to TRBD2. V gave up 2 bases and J gave up 3 bases; unmatched junction bases: 7. This CDR3 is 16 amino acids long. Germline V lookup: CDR1 MDHEN, CDR2 SYDVKM. The CDR3 here is CASSLDPSGSLYEQYF. The CDR3, as DNA: TGTGCCAGCAGTTTAGATCCTAGCGGGAGTCTCTACGAGCAGTACTTC.

The chain has TRBV27 and TRBJ2-7, with 11 bases matching TRBD1. Germline V gene data show CDR1 as MNHEY and CDR2 as SMNVEV (reference sequence). Losses at the gene ends were 0 bases for V and 2 bases for J; bases not matched to a gene: 3. The CDR3 contains 16 residues. CDR3 DNA sequence: TGTGCCAGCAGTTTATCGGGACAGGGGGGTCCCTACGAGCAGTACTTC. Translating it yields CASSLSGQGGPYEQYF.

On this clone: Other DNA sequences within the sample encode an identical CDR3. V usage is TRBV28 and J usage is TRBJ2-1; D tentatively fits TRBD1 or TRBD2 (5 bases each). This CDR3 spans 14 amino acids. V was cut by 1 base and J by 4 bases, with 8 bases left in between. Germline CDR1 and CDR2: MDHEN and SYDVKM. Written as DNA, the CDR3 is TGTGCCAGCAGTTTATCTGGGACGTACAATGAGCAGTTCTTC. Translation: CASSLSGTYNEQFF.

V and J are TRBV18 and TRBJ2-7; unclear D gene. V was pared by 4 bases and J by 2 bases, with 12 bases between. Germline values: CDR1 KGHSH, CDR2 LQKENI. The CDR3 is 14 residues long. The CDR3 reads CASSQAGSPYEQYF. The CDR3 DNA reads as TGTGCCAGCTCACAAGCCGGGTCTCCCTACGAGCAGTACTTC.

The chain couples TRBV10-3 to TRBJ2-7; D is unclear. There are 15 residues in the CDR3. Germline CDR1 reads ENHRY; CDR2 reads SYGVKD. V was trimmed by 0 bases and J by 0 bases, leaving 9 bases between them. CDR3 nucleotide sequence: TGTGCCATCAGTGAGTCATTGACTTCCTCCTACGAGCAGTACTTC. Amino acid sequence: CAISESLTSSYEQYF.

The rearrangement joins TRBV21-1 to TRBJ2-1; TRBD2 was called by the table and not checked on the DNA. TRBV21-1 is flagged as a pseudogene. This CDR3 has 12 residues. The CDR3 sequence: CASSKPKEEQFF. The CDR3 DNA reads TGTGCCAGCAGCAAACCAAAAGAGGAGCAGTTCTTC.

V gene TRBV5-1 combines with J gene TRBJ2-1; 9 bases map to TRBD2. Trimming cost V 4 bases and J 7 bases; bases outside gene matches: 6. The germline CDR1 and CDR2 sequences are SGHRS and YFSETQ. The CDR3 has 14 residues. The CDR3 spells CASSQEAGGNEQFF. CDR3 sequence (DNA): TGCGCCAGCAGCCAAGAAGCGGGGGGTAATGAGCAGTTCTTC.

This clone was seen a single time. The gene calls are TRBV19 and TRBJ1-4; D not certain. Trimming took off 3 bases at V and 5 bases at J, with 10 bases between the two ends. Germline assignment: CDR1 LNHDA and CDR2 SQIVND (reference sequence). The CDR3 spans 14 residues. CDR3 in amino acids: CASSISAGNEKLFF. The CDR3 nucleotides are TGTGCCAGTAGTATCTCCGCGGGCAATGAAAAACTGTTTTTT.

This chain uses TRBV7-2 with TRBJ2-5; 11 positions agree with TRBD2. Germline values: CDR1 SGHTA, CDR2 FQGNSA. The ends lost 3 bases at V and 4 bases at J; junction bases unmatched: 4. This CDR3 spans 15 amino acids. The CDR3 sequence: CASSFSGRAIETQYF. As DNA, the CDR3 is TGTGCCAGCAGCTTTAGCGGGAGGGCCATAGAGACCCAGTACTTC. The full variable domain, rest sourced from reference TRBV7-2 and TRBJ2-5, is GAGVSQSPSNKVTEKGKDVELRCDPISGHTALYWYRQSLGQGLEFLIYFQGNSAPDKSGLPSDRFSAERTGGSVSTLTIQRTQQEDSAVYLCASSFSGRAIETQYFGPGTRLLVL.

The V and J genes are TRBV4-1 and TRBJ2-7; D call uncertain. Germline CDR1 MGHRA, CDR2 YSYEKL. V gave up 3 bases and J gave up 2 bases, with 8 bases separating them. CDR3 length: 13 residues. Here the CDR3 DNA reads TGCGCCAGCAGCCAGGTGGGGACCTACGAGCAGTACTTC. Protein sequence: CASSQVGTYEQYF.

This chain's CDR3 is CASSPDRGKLFF. CDR3 sequence (DNA): TGTGCCAGCAGTCCCGACCGGGGAAAACTGTTTTTT. The chain is built from TRBV28 and TRBJ1-4; D remains unclear. This CDR3 has 12 amino acids. The V gene's germline CDR1 is MDHEN and CDR2 SYDVKM. The germline V and J ends were trimmed by 5 bases and 10 bases, with 11 bases remaining between them. The full variable domain, its missing parts supplied by reference TRBV28 and TRBJ1-4, is DVKVTQSSRYLVKRTGEKVFLECVQDMDHENMFWYRQDPGLGLRLIYFSYDVKMKEKGDIPEGYSVSREKKERFSLILESASTNQTSMYLCASSPDRGKLFFGSGTQLSVL.

The V gene is TRBV28, the J gene TRBJ1-2; D is ambiguous. V was cut by 7 bases and J by 2 bases, with 11 bases left in between. CDR1 MDHEN and CDR2 SYDVKM come from the germline V gene. This CDR3 region has 13 residues. Here the CDR3 reads CASIRRLNYGYTF. Here the CDR3 DNA reads TGTGCCAGCATTCGTCGGTTAAACTATGGCTACACCTTC.

This chain uses TRBV18 with TRBJ2-5, with D unclear. Germline CDR1 reads KGHSH; CDR2 reads LQKENI. The CDR3 is 14 amino acids. With 0 bases removed from V and 3 bases from J, the gap between germline ends came to 8 bases. The DNA for the CDR3 is TGTGCCAGCTCACCACCGGTGTTCGAAGAGACCCAGTACTTC. This translates into CASSPPVFEETQYF.

The genes are TRBV5-1 and TRBJ2-7, with D maybe TRBD1 (6 bases). The V end was cut by 0 bases, the J end by 0 bases, with 16 bases between. The CDR3 totals 17 residues. Looked up from germline, CDR1 is SGHRS and CDR2 is YFSETQ. CDR3 sequence reads: CASSLAISGTNSYEQYF. The CDR3 coding sequence is TGCGCCAGCAGCTTGGCCATTTCCGGGACAAACTCCTACGAGCAGTACTTC.

This chain joins TRBV27 and TRBJ2-5, with 7 bases matching TRBD2. J lost 0 bases, V lost 5 bases, and 6 bases had no gene match. The CDR3 runs 15 residues. Germline V gene data show CDR1 as MNHEY and CDR2 as SMNVEV (reference sequence). CDR3 amino acids: CASSPGTTNQETQYF. The DNA for the CDR3 is TGTGCCAGCAGTCCTGGGACTACAAACCAAGAGACCCAGTACTTC.